One sample yielded the 32 T cell receptor beta chains listed below, sequenced in a study of control samples from healthy donors and cancer patients. Repertoires were generated with immunoSEQ multiplex PCR, while TCRdb's copy carries only in-frame clones and drops some. The sample lists fewer than 200,000 clones, roughly 90% occurring once. The specimen sequenced was blood. The source is a woman aged 50 to 60 in good health.

The genes are TRBV6-5 and TRBJ1-1; a weak D match, TRBD1 (5 bases). Trimming took 7 bases from V and 3 from J, leaving 18 bases between them. CDR1 and CDR2 from the germline V gene are MNHEY and SVGAGI. The CDR3 has 15 residues. In nucleotides, the CDR3 is TGTGCCAGCAACGACCCCGGCGGGGGGGACACTGAAGCTTTCTTT. Translation: CASNDPGGGDTEAFF.

The chain links TRBV7-2 to TRBJ2-5; D gene unclear. The germline CDR1 and CDR2 sequences are SGHTA and FQGNSA. This CDR3 spans 12 amino acids. Between the trimmed V and J ends, which lost 1 base and 5 bases, there was a span of 5 bases. CDR3 DNA sequence: TGTGCCAGCAGCTTAGGGTGGGAGACCCAGTACTTC. Protein: CASSLGWETQYF. The whole variable domain, filled in from reference TRBV7-2 and TRBJ2-5, reads GAGVSQSPSNKVTEKGKDVELRCDPISGHTALYWYRQSLGQGLEFLIYFQGNSAPDKSGLPSDRFSAERTGGSVSTLTIQRTQQEDSAVYLCASSLGWETQYFGPGTRLLVL.

The J gene is TRBJ1-1, the V gene TRBV7-8, with D hard to call. This CDR3 is built from 13 residues. V lost 3 bases and J 5 bases, leaving 10 bases between the germline ends. CDR1 is SGHVS and CDR2 is FQNEAQ in the germline V gene. CDR3 sequence reads: CASSLFTRTEAFF. The CDR3 DNA follows: TGTGCCAGCAGCTTGTTTACTCGGACTGAAGCTTTCTTT. The variable domain in full, completed from reference TRBV7-8 and TRBJ1-1, reads GAGVSQSPRYKVAKRGQDVALRCDPISGHVSLFWYQQALGQGPEFLTYFQNEAQLDKSGLPSDRFFAERPEGSVSTLKIQRTQQEDSAVYLCASSLFTRTEAFFGQGTRLTVV.

This sequence joins TRBV6-5 and TRBJ1-5; the D is unclear. Germline assignment: CDR1 MNHEY and CDR2 SVGAGI. The V end lost 2 bases, the J end lost 4 bases, and 12 bases lay between the germline ends. The CDR3 contains 15 residues. CDR3 nucleotide sequence: TGTGCCAGCAGTTACACCCGGACTGCAAATCAGCCCCAGCATTTT. Protein: CASSYTRTANQPQHF.

In regard to this clone: A junction boundary mismatches the germline segment, possibly from a read error. CDR3 amino acids: CASSPLKEAPTNFGYTF. Written as DNA, the CDR3 is TGTGCCAGCTCACCCCTCAAGGAGGCCCCCACCAACTTTGGCTACACCTTC. This rearrangement joins TRBV18 to TRBJ1-2, with no clear D. This CDR3 has 17 amino acids. Germline V gene data show CDR1 as KGHSH and CDR2 as LQKENI.

The V call is TRBV3-1 (or the pseudogene TRBV3-2), the J call TRBJ1-4, with D uncertain. The V and J ends lost 4 bases and 5 bases respectively, with 17 bases between them. The CDR3 runs to 16 residues. From germline, CDR1 is LGHDT and CDR2 YNNKEL (reference sequence). This CDR3 is CASSPLFLAANEKLFF. In DNA, the CDR3 is TGTGCCAGCAGCCCCCTATTCTTGGCAGCGAATGAAAAACTGTTTTTT.

This clone was recorded once. V gene TRBV6-1 combines with J gene TRBJ2-2; no firm D call. V shed 3 bases and J shed 2 bases, with 4 bases lying between them. The CDR3 has 13 amino acids. Germline V gene lookup returns CDR1 MNHNS and CDR2 SASEGT. The CDR3 DNA is TGTGCCAGCAGTGACACAAACACCGGGGAGCTGTTTTTT. Its translation is CASSDTNTGELFF.

J is TRBJ1-1 and V is TRBV3-1 (or the pseudogene TRBV3-2); D not resolved. Trimming left V 4 bases short and J 5 bases short, with 11 bases between. Germline V CDR1 and CDR2: LGHDT, YNNKEL (reference sequence). The CDR3 is made up of 13 amino acids. CDR3 in amino acids: CASSPDGVTEAFF. Written as DNA, the CDR3 is TGTGCCAGCAGCCCGGACGGTGTAACTGAAGCTTTCTTT.

V is TRBV11-3 and J is TRBJ2-2, with a weak D call TRBD1 (6 bases). V was clipped by 5 bases and J by 4 bases, with 8 bases between them. CDR3 length equals 13 residues. Germline CDR1 reads SGHNT; CDR2 reads YENEEA. The CDR3 region is CASSEQGTGELFF. Written as DNA, the CDR3 is TGTGCCAGCAGCGAACAGGGCACCGGGGAGCTGTTTTTT.

This clone has a handful of counts. CDR3 nucleotides: TGTGCCAGCAGCGTAGCGGGGTCTAATGAAAAACTGTTTTTT. Protein product: CASSVAGSNEKLFF. The rearrangement uses TRBV9 and TRBJ1-4; D gene unclear. Germline-derived CDR1 and CDR2 are SGDLS and YYNGEE. V was pared by 0 bases and J by 3 bases, with 6 bases between. This CDR3 contains 14 residues.

The genes are TRBV9 and TRBJ2-1, with D possibly TRBD1 on 5 matching bases. The CDR3 spans 12 residues. Germline V gene sequence: CDR1 SGDLS, CDR2 YYNGEE. V lost 4 bases and J lost 9, with 11 bases in between. This CDR3 reads CASSLLGAEQFF. The CDR3, as DNA: TGTGCCAGCAGCCTCCTTGGGGCTGAGCAGTTCTTC.

The chain has TRBV19 and TRBJ2-1; unclear D gene. The CDR3 contains 13 residues. Between the trimmed V and J ends, which lost 1 base and 4 bases, there was a span of 5 bases. Looked up from germline, CDR1 is LNHDA and CDR2 is SQIVND (reference sequence). CDR3 region: CASSIGQYNEQFF. In nucleotides, the CDR3 is TGTGCCAGTAGTATAGGACAATACAATGAGCAGTTCTTC.

The gene calls are TRBV3-1 (or the pseudogene TRBV3-2) and TRBJ2-7; D not resolved. The V gene lost 7 bases and the J gene lost 0 bases, with 10 bases spanning the gap. The CDR3 covers 13 residues. Germline CDR1 and CDR2: LGHDT and YNNKEL (reference sequence). The CDR3 nucleotides are TGTGCCAGCATGCGCCTTCGCTCCTACGAGCAGTACTTC. The encoded protein is CASMRLRSYEQYF.

This clone was counted a single time. The rearrangement joins TRBV4-3 to TRBJ1-2; TRBD1 is a possible D gene (6 bases). V was cut by 0 bases and J by 4 bases, with 9 bases left in between. The CDR3 is made up of 14 amino acids. Germline V gene lookup returns CDR1 LGHNA and CDR2 YSLEER. In DNA, the CDR3 is TGCGCCAGCAGCCAAGATCGGGGGGCCTATGGCTACACCTTC. Its translation is CASSQDRGAYGYTF.

As DNA, the CDR3 is TGTGCCAGCAGCTTAGTTGGTAACCCCTCCTACGAGCAGTACTTC. Its protein product is CASSLVGNPSYEQYF. V gene TRBV7-2 combines with J gene TRBJ2-7; no reliable D call. CDR1 SGHTA and CDR2 FQGNSA come from the germline V gene. The CDR3 is made up of 15 amino acids. The V and J ends lost 1 base and 0 bases respectively, with 10 bases between them. Full variable domain (rest looked up from reference TRBV7-2 and TRBJ2-7): GAGVSQSPSNKVTEKGKDVELRCDPISGHTALYWYRQSLGQGLEFLIYFQGNSAPDKSGLPSDRFSAERTGGSVSTLTIQRTQQEDSAVYLCASSLVGNPSYEQYFGPGTRLTVT.

The rearrangement links TRBV7-6 to TRBJ2-1, with 10 bases lining up with TRBD2. V was clipped by 0 bases and J by 6 bases; unmatched bases: 8. The CDR3 totals 17 residues. Looked up from germline, CDR1 is SGHVS and CDR2 is FNYEAQ. The CDR3 DNA reads as TGTGCCAGCAGCTTAGCGCTTAGCGGGAGGAGCGGCAATGAGCAGTTCTTC. Residues: CASSLALSGRSGNEQFF.

The chain joins TRBV19 to TRBJ1-5; D perhaps matches TRBD1 (6 bases). The CDR3 loop spans 13 amino acids. The V and J ends lost 6 bases and 5 bases respectively, with 11 bases between them. The germline CDR1 and CDR2 sequences are LNHDA and SQIVND (reference sequence). The CDR3 DNA reads TGTGCCAGTAGAAACAGGGTCGATCAGCCCCAGCATTTT. The encoded protein is CASRNRVDQPQHF.

This clone was detected once. A much bigger clone sits one base away, suggesting this may be a read error. This CDR3 is CASSLQGASTEAFF. CDR3 sequence (DNA): TGTGCCAGCAGCTTACAGGGGGCGAGCACTGAAGCTTTCTTT. This chain uses TRBV7-9 with TRBJ1-1; 8 bases align to TRBD1. Germline V gene lookup returns CDR1 SEHNR and CDR2 FQNEAQ (reference sequence). The J segment lost 4 bases and the V segment lost 2 bases, leaving 3 bases of the junction unmatched. The CDR3 runs 14 residues.

The chain has TRBV9 and TRBJ2-2, with 9 positions matching TRBD2. The germline V gene encodes CDR1 SGDLS and CDR2 YYNGEE. The CDR3 spans 16 residues. V lost 0 bases to trimming and J lost 8 bases; unmatched junction nucleotides: 8. The CDR3: CASSVVASGAPGELFF. The CDR3 DNA is TGTGCCAGCAGCGTAGTAGCTAGCGGGGCCCCGGGGGAGCTGTTTTTT. Supplemented by reference TRBV9 and TRBJ2-2, the full variable domain reads DSGVTQTPKHLITATGQRVTLRCSPRSGDLSVYWYQQSLDQGLQFLIQYYNGEERAKGNILERFSAQQFPDLHSELNLSSLELGDSALYFCASSVVASGAPGELFFGEGSRLTVL.

The chain recombines TRBV19 with TRBJ2-7; tentative D call: TRBD2 (5 bases). CDR1 and CDR2 from the germline V gene are LNHDA and SQIVND (reference sequence). The length of the CDR3 is 13 residues. CDR3 loop: CDQQLAVCNEQYF. The CDR3 region has the DNA TGTGATCAGCAGCTAGCTGTTTGCAACGAGCAGTACTTC.

The chain joins TRBV11-3 to TRBJ2-7; no firm D call. The V and J ends lost 0 bases and 3 bases respectively, with 6 bases between them. Germline values: CDR1 SGHNT, CDR2 YENEEA. There are 13 residues in the CDR3. CDR3 residues: CASSLDASYEQYF. The CDR3 DNA is TGTGCCAGCAGCTTAGATGCCAGCTACGAGCAGTACTTC.

This clone was seen only once. V is TRBV6-5 and J is TRBJ1-2; D is ambiguous. V was shortened by 9 bases and J by 4 bases, with 9 bases between the two germline ends. CDR3 length equals 11 residues. CDR1 and CDR2 (germline): MNHEY, SVGAGI. This chain's CDR3 is CASGPFYGYTF. The DNA for the CDR3 is TGTGCCAGTGGCCCCTTCTATGGCTACACCTTC.

The J gene is TRBJ2-3, the V gene TRBV9, with D perhaps assigned TRBD1 or TRBD2 (5 bases each). CDR3 length: 15 amino acids. V was shortened by 0 bases and J by 6 bases, with 14 bases between the two germline ends. Germline V gene lookup returns CDR1 SGDLS and CDR2 YYNGEE. This chain's CDR3 is CASSVGGVGSDTQYF. CDR3 sequence (DNA): TGTGCCAGCAGCGTAGGAGGGGTCGGGTCCGATACGCAGTATTTT. Full variable domain (missing parts from reference TRBV9 and TRBJ2-3): DSGVTQTPKHLITATGQRVTLRCSPRSGDLSVYWYQQSLDQGLQFLIQYYNGEERAKGNILERFSAQQFPDLHSELNLSSLELGDSALYFCASSVGGVGSDTQYFGPGTRLTVL.

This chain's CDR3 is CATSDPTGAETQYF. The CDR3 region has the DNA TGTGCCACCAGTGACCCGACAGGGGCGGAGACCCAGTACTTC. V gene TRBV24-1 combines with J gene TRBJ2-5, with 8 bases fitting TRBD1. Losses at the gene ends were 4 bases for V and 5 bases for J; bases not matched to a gene: 5. Germline loops: CDR1 KGHDR, CDR2 SFDVKD. This CDR3 region has 14 residues.

V usage is TRBV19 and J usage is TRBJ1-1; D uncertain. The CDR3 runs 14 residues. Germline CDR1 is LNHDA and CDR2 is SQIVND (reference sequence). V lost 3 bases, J lost 6 bases, and 14 bases lay in between. In DNA form, the CDR3 reads TGTGCCAGTAGTATGCAGTACAGCCCTCCTGAAGCTTTCTTT. Amino acids: CASSMQYSPPEAFF.

This clone was counted only a few times. V usage is TRBV18 and J usage is TRBJ1-5; 10 nucleotides align to TRBD1. Germline-derived CDR1 and CDR2 are KGHSH and LQKENI. The CDR3 is made up of 15 amino acids. V was pared by 6 bases and J by 6 bases, with 8 bases of the junction left unmatched. The CDR3 region is CASSLGQGMAQPQHF. CDR3 bases: TGTGCCAGCTCGCTGGGACAGGGGATGGCTCAGCCCCAGCATTTT.

The chain joins TRBV7-2 to TRBJ2-7, with 12 bases matching TRBD2. Per germline, CDR1 SGHTA and CDR2 FQGNSA. This CDR3 comprises 15 residues. Trimming removed 5 bases from V and 7 bases from J; junction bases left unmatched: 9. CDR3 coding DNA: TGTGCCAGCAGCGCGACTAGCGGGAGATTGGGGGAGCAGTACTTC. Translating gives CASSATSGRLGEQYF.

This chain connects TRBV7-3 to TRBJ1-2; tentatively, D is TRBD1 (6 bases). V was trimmed by 5 bases and J by 3 bases, leaving 16 bases between them. Germline V gene lookup returns CDR1 SGHTA and CDR2 FQGTGA. This CDR3 comprises 15 residues. The CDR3 loop is CASSPHRTEDYGYTF. In DNA form, the CDR3 reads TGTGCCAGCAGCCCCCATCGGACAGAGGACTATGGCTACACCTTC.

This chain uses TRBV5-1 with TRBJ1-2; 7 bases match TRBD1. This CDR3 is 14 amino acids long. The germline CDR1 and CDR2 sequences are SGHRS and YFSETQ. The J segment lost 2 bases and the V segment lost 4 bases, leaving 5 bases of the junction unmatched. DNA of the CDR3: TGCGCCAGCAGCAACACAGGGGACAACTATGGCTACACCTTC. This sequence encodes CASSNTGDNYGYTF.

J is TRBJ2-7 and V is TRBV7-2; 7 bases are a match to TRBD1. With 2 bases clipped from V and 2 bases from J, the junction kept 6 bases outside the gene matches. Germline V gives CDR1 SGHTA, CDR2 FQGNSA. The CDR3 length is 15 residues. CDR3 DNA sequence: TGTGCCAGCAGCTTACAACTACAGGGGACCTACGAGCAGTACTTC. As protein: CASSLQLQGTYEQYF. The full variable domain, with the rest looked up from reference TRBV7-2 and TRBJ2-7, is GAGVSQSPSNKVTEKGKDVELRCDPISGHTALYWYRQSLGQGLEFLIYFQGNSAPDKSGLPSDRFSAERTGGSVSTLTIQRTQQEDSAVYLCASSLQLQGTYEQYFGPGTRLTVT.

The rearrangement joins TRBV11-3 to TRBJ1-1; no definite D call. Between the trimmed V and J ends, which lost 5 bases and 1 base, there was a span of 17 bases. The CDR3 is 16 amino acids. In germline, CDR1 is SGHNT, CDR2 YENEEA. The CDR3 coding sequence is TGTGCCAGCAGCCGGGGAGGCGGAGGTCGGAACACTGAAGCTTTCTTT. Residues: CASSRGGGGRNTEAFF.

The CDR3 region is CASSARWGGTEAFF. Here the CDR3 DNA reads TGTGCCAGCAGCGCCCGCTGGGGGGGCACTGAAGCTTTCTTT. The chain carries TRBV6-5 and TRBJ1-1; tentative D call: TRBD1 (5 bases). With 6 bases removed from V and 4 bases from J, the gap between germline ends came to 15 bases. CDR1 and CDR2 from the germline V gene are MNHEY and SVGAGI. The CDR3 extends over 14 amino acids.